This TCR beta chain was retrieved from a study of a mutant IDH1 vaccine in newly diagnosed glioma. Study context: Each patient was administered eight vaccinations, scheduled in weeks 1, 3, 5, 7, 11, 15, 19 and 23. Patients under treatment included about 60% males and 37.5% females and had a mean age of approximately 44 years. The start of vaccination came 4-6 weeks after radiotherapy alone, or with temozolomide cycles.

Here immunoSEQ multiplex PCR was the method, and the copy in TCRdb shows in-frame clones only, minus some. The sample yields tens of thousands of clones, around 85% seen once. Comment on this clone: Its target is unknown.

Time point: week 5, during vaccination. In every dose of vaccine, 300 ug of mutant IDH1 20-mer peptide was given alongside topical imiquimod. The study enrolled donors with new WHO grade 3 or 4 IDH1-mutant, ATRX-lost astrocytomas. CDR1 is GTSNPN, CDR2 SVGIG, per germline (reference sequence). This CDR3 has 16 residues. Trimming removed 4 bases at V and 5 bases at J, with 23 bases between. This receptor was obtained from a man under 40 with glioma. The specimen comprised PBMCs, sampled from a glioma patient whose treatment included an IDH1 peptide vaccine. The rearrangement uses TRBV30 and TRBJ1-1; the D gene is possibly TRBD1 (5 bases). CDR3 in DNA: TGTGCCTGGAATTTCCCCCCCCCGGGACGACATACTGAAGCTTTCTTT. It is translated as CAWNFPPPGRHTEAFF.